This T cell receptor beta chain was obtained from a study of blood T cell repertoires in COVID-19 (dated by TCRdb to 2019 to 2021). For the study in its entirety: The collaborator samples originated in the United States, Italy and Spain and spanned the acute and convalescent phases of COVID-19. The samples were drawn from two sources: the first 160 participants of the ongoing ImmuneRACE study, and 1,254 subjects contributed by 6 global collaborators. The dataset comprised deeply sampled blood TCRbeta repertoires from subjects exposed to, actively infected with, or recovered from COVID-19. Where available, HLA class I and class II types were taken from metadata supplied by the sample provider and were not determined by assay-based typing. Sample metadata almost always included a de-identified subject ID, COVID-19 status, age in years and sex. The material from the prospective study consisted of cDNA or gDNA derived from T cells, B-cell-depleted T cells, or PBMCs. The repertoires were released in a freely available public database meant as a resource for research on the immune response to SARS-CoV-2.

What the study reported, not specific to this receptor: The amount of clinical and demographic metadata varied by source and participant and was provided uncurated.

Counted from cysteine to phenylalanine, this CDR3 has 15 amino acids. Only the CDR3 DNA stays, 45 bases, in frame from base 1. The junction carries 14 bases between V and J, which are trimmed by 6 bases and 0 bases respectively. The germline V gene specifies MNHEY as CDR1 and SVGAGI as CDR2. TCRbeta CDR3 regions were amplified from genomic DNA using the immunoSEQ Assay, a bias-controlled multiplex PCR. Processing in the source paper ran as follows. Nucleated cell counts per sample were estimated from amplification of reference gene primers within the assay. Sequence reads were collapsed and filtered to measure the absolute abundance of every unique TCRbeta CDR3 rearrangement. For each sample, productive Simpson clonality was calculated as the square root of Simpson's diversity index over productive rearrangements. TCRdb took this table from immuneACCESS and kept in-frame rearrangements with V and J called. Such tables lack part of the clones; where checked against another copy, unresolved V genes explain under half of the gap, and the rest is unexplained. That table furnishes V, J and clone size, whereas the DNA furnished D and trimming. The sample table contains 200,000 to 300,000 clones; only one count was recorded for about 90% of them. The ten largest clones capture about 1.6% of the sample.

Another Seattle source contributed samples from volunteer blood donors who had recovered from COVID-19. The collaborating institutions used their own protocols to collect whole blood in K2EDTA tubes. For TCRbeta analysis, collaborator samples were shipped as frozen whole blood, as isolated PBMCs, or as DNA extracted from either sample type. Details on this clone: Its antigen is not yet known. Qualities for individual bases were not recorded, and no much larger clone is one base off.

The sequenced sample was peripheral blood. This sequence was found in a middle-aged woman who had recovered from COVID-19. This chain is built from TRBV6-5 and TRBJ1-1; tentative D gene TRBD1, with 5 bases matching. CDR3 loop: CASRRPGGMNTEAFF. The nucleotide sequence is given as TGTGCCAGCAGACGCCCCGGGGGGATGAACACTGAAGCTTTCTTT.